What follows is one T cell receptor beta chain and its context. What this receptor recognizes is not known. No base-level quality is on record; no much larger clone is a single base apart. Whole blood was collected in K2EDTA tubes by collaborating institutions according to the institutions' own protocols. For TCRbeta analysis, collaborators shipped samples in one of three forms: frozen whole blood, isolated PBMCs, or DNA extracted from either of those sample types. TCRbeta CDR3 regions were amplified from genomic DNA using the immunoSEQ Assay, a bias-controlled multiplex PCR. In the original analysis: The number of nucleated cells in each sample was estimated by amplification of reference gene primers within the assay. To quantify the absolute abundance of each unique TCRbeta CDR3 rearrangement, sequence reads were collapsed and filtered. For each sample, productive Simpson clonality was calculated as the square root of Simpson's diversity index over productive rearrangements. TCRdb holds this immuneACCESS table with in-frame rearrangements only. Some clones are missing; in checked studies, unresolved V genes explain under half, and the rest has no known cause. V, J and clone size are taken as reported in that table, and D and trimming were inferred from the DNA itself. Within this sample are 65,000 to 75,000 clones, with about 81% of them counted one time only. The ten largest clones capture about 15% of the sample.

The data stem from a study of blood T cell repertoires in COVID-19 (dated by TCRdb to the early 2020s). In the study overall: Collaborator samples came from the United States, Italy and Spain and covered acute and convalescent phases of COVID-19. A de-identified subject ID, COVID-19 status, age in years and sex were almost always included in the sample metadata. The repertoires were released in a freely available public database meant as a resource for research on the immune response to SARS-CoV-2. Subjects who had been exposed to COVID-19, were actively infected with it, or had recovered from it provided the deeply sampled blood TCRbeta repertoires that made up the dataset. The material from the prospective study consisted of cDNA or gDNA derived from T cells, B-cell-depleted T cells, or PBMCs. HLA class I and class II types, where available, came from metadata supplied by the sample provider rather than from assay-based typing. The samples were drawn from the first 160 participants of the ongoing ImmuneRACE study and from under 1,500 subjects provided by 6 global collaborators.

The germline V gene supplies CDR1 SGHAT and CDR2 FQNNGV. At the junction V is shortened by 5 bases and J by 7 bases, with 8 bases in between. Spanning cysteine to phenylalanine, the CDR3 consists of 11 amino acids. Here the CDR3 DNA is all that survives: 33 bases in frame from base 1. What the work shows at the level of the full study, not this receptor alone: Clinical and demographic metadata were provided uncurated, with the amount varying by source and participant.

Here the chain combines TRBV11-2 and TRBJ2-5; the D gene is not confidently resolved. The clonotype originates from an elderly man with acute or convalescent COVID-19. The specimen sequenced was peripheral blood. CDR3 loop: CASSGVGTQYF. In nucleotides, the sequence is TGTGCCAGCAGCGGAGTGGGGACCCAGTACTTC.